One T cell receptor (beta chain) is described in this entry. These data are taken from a study of human T cells and chemical hapten exposure. Time point described: pre-sensitization, week 0. Treatment here: therapeutic diphenylcyclopropenone sensitization with weekly scalp DPC. TCRdb redid the calling of the RACE reads with MiXCR, one entry per CDR3 protein. The table shows around 180,000 distinct CDR3 sequences, with 25% to 35% occurring only once. The CDR3 loop spans 12 amino acids. V lost 6 bases and J lost 0, with 9 bases in between. Germline lookup yields CDR1 SQVTM and CDR2 ANQGSEA. The chain employs TRBV29-1 and TRBJ2-7, with a possible D match to TRBD2 (6 bases). The TCR comes from a woman in her twenties or thirties with alopecia areata. Some clones in this sample may be carry-over from other donors' samples. The input for sequencing was whole blood, taken in connection with sensitization to the hapten diphenylcyclopropenone (DPC). The CDR3 region has the DNA TGCAGCGTCCTGGACTACTCCTACGAGCAGTACTTC. It specifies CSVLDYSYEQYF.